This is a list of T cell receptor beta chains from one sample in a study of T cell repertoires in cytomegalovirus infection. These TCRs' antigens remain unknown. TCRdb passed the reads through MiXCR, listing each CDR3 protein once. The sample records around 900,000 distinct CDR3 sequences, around 31% being singletons. This specimen was cultured CD8+ T cells from PBMCs, taken from culture after CMV antigen stimulation. Receptors were obtained from a human donor in good health (CMV status not recorded). Some clones in this sample may be carry-over from other donors' samples. Both conserved end residues are part of each CDR3. A D gene is named only where the DNA matches it firmly. Expanded clones get a size class; other rows say once, few or many, or leave the size out.

>14|.|.|TRBJ2-2|TRBV7-9
TGTGCCAGCAGCGGCCCGGGGGTTGGCGGGGAGCTGTTTTTT
CASSGPGVGGELFF
>15|few|.|TRBJ2-7|TRBV5-6
TGTGCCAGCAGCTTGCACGGACTCCCCACCTACGAGCAGTACTTC
CASSLHGLPTYEQYF
>14|many|.|TRBJ2-3|TRBV12-3/TRBV12-4
TGTGCCAGCAGTTTTTGGGGGACCACAGATACGCAGTATTTT
CASSFWGTTDTQYF
>13|.|TRBD2|TRBJ2-1|TRBV29-1
TGCAGCGCCGCGGGGGGGGCCTGGAATGAGCAGTTCTTC
CSAAGGAWNEQFF
>14|many|.|TRBJ1-5|TRBV7-6
TGTGCCAGCAGCTTAGCAGGGACAAATCAGCCCCAGCATTTT
CASSLAGTNQPQHF
>15|.|TRBD1|TRBJ1-1|TRBV14
TGTGCCAGCAGCCAAGATGACAGGGCGAACACTGAAGCTTTCTTT
CASSQDDRANTEAFF
>13|.|.|TRBJ1-2|TRBV12-3/TRBV12-4
TGTGCCAGCAGTGAGGTAGATGGCTATGGCTACACCTTC
CASSEVDGYGYTF
>16|few|.|TRBJ2-2|TRBV6-6
TGTGCCAGCAGACCCCGGGACGGATGGAACACCGGGGAGCTGTTTTTT
CASRPRDGWNTGELFF
>17|few|TRBD2|TRBJ2-2|TRBV5-5
TGTGCCAGCAGCTTGGAGGGCTGGCGGGGGGCGGATGGGGAGCTGTTTTTT
CASSLEGWRGADGELFF
>17|.|.|TRBJ1-5|TRBV6-6
TGTGCCAGCAGTTTTAGGGGAGGGGGAGAAAGCAATCAGCCCCAGCATTTT
CASSFRGGGESNQPQHF
>15|many|.|TRBJ2-2|TRBV4-3
TGCGCCAGCAAACCGGGTAGGAGGGACACCGGGGAGCTGTTTTTT
CASKPGRRDTGELFF
>16|.|.|TRBJ2-7|TRBV4-1
TGTGCCAGCAGCCAAGTGGGGGCGGGGGCTCTCTACGAGCAGTACTTC
CASSQVGAGALYEQYF
>15|few|.|TRBJ1-2|TRBV6-1
TGTGCCAGCAGTGAAAGGGTGTTATTCAACTATGGCTACACCTTC
CASSERVLFNYGYTF
>15|.|TRBD2|TRBJ2-1|TRBV7-2
TGTGCCAGCAGCCCCTGGGGGGGAACCTACAATGAGCAGTTCTTC
CASSPWGGTYNEQFF
>11|few|TRBD1|TRBJ1-1|TRBV12-5
TGTGCTAGTGGTTTGACCAAGGGACAGGCGTTT
CASGLTKGQAF
>14|.|.|TRBJ2-7|TRBV7-6
TGTGCCAGCAGTTCCCTCGACGGAGCCTACGAGCAGTACTTC
CASSSLDGAYEQYF
>13|.|.|TRBJ2-5|TRBV7-2
TGTGCCAGCGAACAAGGGTACCAAGAGACCCAGTACTTC
CASEQGYQETQYF
>16|many|.|TRBJ1-3|TRBV7-8
TGTGCCAGCAGCTTAGGAGGGGGGGCATCAGGAAACACCATATATTTT
CASSLGGGASGNTIYF
>16|.|.|TRBJ2-7|TRBV10-3
TGTGCCATCACCTCAATGGATGGGACAAAATCCTACGAGCAGTACTTC
CAITSMDGTKSYEQYF
>16|few|.|TRBJ2-5|TRBV11-2
TGTGCCAGCAGCTTTGATGGTAGCAGAGCACGAGAGACCCAGTACTTC
CASSFDGSRARETQYF
>13|few|.|TRBJ1-3|TRBV7-9
TGTGCCAGCAGCTTAGTATCCGGAAACACCATATATTTT
CASSLVSGNTIYF
>16|.|.|TRBJ1-2|TRBV27
TGTGCCAGCAGTTTACGGGACCCCTCCGTCCGATATGGCTACACCTTC
CASSLRDPSVRYGYTF
>17|many|.|TRBJ1-5|TRBV7-6
TGTGCCAGCAGCTTAGCCCTGGCCGTGAGGGGCAATCAGCCCCAGCATTTT
CASSLALAVRGNQPQHF
>16|.|TRBD2|TRBJ2-3|TRBV9
TGTGCCAGCAGCCCGAAGGGCGGGGGGATCACAGATACGCAGTATTTT
CASSPKGGGITDTQYF
>14|few|.|TRBJ1-5|TRBV6-2/TRBV6-3
TGTGCCAGCAGTTACTCGATGGGAAGTCAGCCCCAGCATTTT
CASSYSMGSQPQHF
>14|.|.|TRBJ2-3|TRBV19
TGTGCCAGTAGTATCGACGGTAGCACAGATACGCAGTATTTT
CASSIDGSTDTQYF
>16|.|TRBD1|TRBJ2-5|TRBV29-1
TGCAGCGTTGAGGCTTGGACAGGGGAAAGCCAAGAGACCCAGTACTTC
CSVEAWTGESQETQYF
>13|.|.|TRBJ1-5|TRBV6-5
TGTGCCAGCAGAGGGGCTTGGGATCAGCCCCAGCATTTT
CASRGAWDQPQHF
>15|few|.|TRBJ2-5|TRBV7-9
TGTGCCAGCAGCTTATTCCAGGGAGTCGGAGAGACCCAGTACTTC
CASSLFQGVGETQYF